The entry below gives a single T cell receptor beta chain sequence along with its context. The PCR had 60 Vbeta and 13 Jbeta primers. Assay: immunoSEQ multiplex PCR; the TCRdb copy retains only in-frame clones and omits some. The sample shows fewer than 250,000 clones, more than 75% of them seen only once. Donors sampled were nominally healthy, though unrecorded immune exposures were likely. Germline V CDR1 and CDR2: PRHDT, FYEKMQ (reference sequence). The CDR3 sequence is 14 residues long. V was clipped by 11 bases and J by 7 bases; unmatched bases: 8. The sample is drawn from a study of cytomegalovirus exposure and HLA in healthy donors.

Sequenced input: PBMCs. The sequence was collected from a woman in her 30s in good health and CMV-seropositive. V is TRBV13 and J is TRBJ2-1; 13 nucleotides align to TRBD2. CDR3 sequence: CACTSGGAGNEQFF. CDR3 DNA: TGTGCCTGCACTAGCGGGGGGGCAGGAAATGAGCAGTTCTTC. Supplemented by reference TRBV13 and TRBJ2-1, the full variable domain reads AAGVIQSPRHLIKEKRETATLKCYPIPRHDTVYWYQQGPGQDPQFLISFYEKMQSDKGSIPDRFSAQQFSDYHSELNMSSLELGDSALYFCACTSGGAGNEQFFGPGTRLTVL.